This T cell receptor (beta chain) was recorded in a study of T cells in Graves' hyperthyroidism and ophthalmopathy (dated by TCRdb to the late 2010s). About the investigation overall: Peripheral blood samples were taken at the time of initial diagnosis, prior to any treatment. To identify distinguishing TCR V-J signatures, a discovery cohort of about 100 patients was used, comprising 40 to 45 with Graves' ophthalmopathy and under 60 with stable Graves' hyperthyroidism. Prospective prediction of ophthalmopathy was tested in an independent validation cohort of some 20 hyperthyroidism patients and 15 to 17 patients who later progressed to ophthalmopathy. For training and testing, the 100 or so patients in the discovery cohort were randomly divided in a 7:3 ratio. In addition, the study compared T-cell repertoires in thyroid tissue and in blood from six Graves' hyperthyroidism patients. After sampling, hyperthyroidism patients received methimazole starting at 30 mg daily, and ophthalmopathy patients received high-dose intravenous methylprednisolone. According to the paper, TCR Vbeta CDR3 sequencing was carried out on over 130 peripheral blood samples, which came from approximately 41 ophthalmopathy, roughly 75 hyperthyroidism and some 17 progressor patients. Findings and caveats that apply to the study as a whole: Sample size was not statistically predetermined, and investigators were not blinded to group allocation. Blood samples also contained most of the expanded thyroid clonotypes (frequency above 0.001), which suggests that blood repertoires may reflect thyroid immune responses. In validation, the model predicted progression to ophthalmopathy with 55% to 71% sensitivity and roughly 75% specificity, a median of approximately 6.7 months before onset. A model built on a 13 V-J signature distinguished ophthalmopathy from stable hyperthyroidism, reaching about 88% sensitivity and around 81% specificity in cross-validation and 80%/75% in testing.

This clonotype turned up a few times. The antigen it binds to is not known. Per-nucleotide qualities are absent, and no much larger clonotype sits a single base away. Amplification of TCR beta CDR3 regions was carried out from RNA transcripts. The TCR CDR3 was subjected to a first round of RT-PCR using the HTBI primer set and the Qiagen OneStep RT-PCR kit. A second multiplex PCR round built the libraries, followed by size selection and purification. Sequencing of the libraries was done on an Illumina HiSeq2000 using paired-end 100 bp reads. In the paper's pipeline: SOAPnuke was used to process the raw data, throwing out any read that contained adapters or uncalled bases, had a mean Phred below 15, or lacked an exact constant-primer or identifier match. COPE v1.2.5 was used to merge the high-quality paired reads, and each unique nucleotide sequence was defined as a clonotype. MiTCR v1.1 was used to align clonotypes to the IMGT TRBV, TRBD and TRBJ reference segments. The analysis was restricted to V-J combinations with a frequency above 0.0001, which together covered just over 98% of the repertoires. A TCS score was defined as the ratio of F50 (clonal expansion) to E x V (chaos), with BLOSUM62-based TCRdist applied between CDR3 peptides within each V-J. Welch's t-statistics and random forest reduced 450 to 600 V-J features to 13, which were used in a naive Bayes classifier (R e1071). The similarity between thyroid and blood repertoires was quantified using the Morisita-Horn index. TCRdb trimmed the raw reads at Q25, called clones with MiXCR and kept productive beta chains. Every CDR3 protein is listed once, alongside the most common genes and DNA of its rows. The V and J calls follow TCRdb's processing rather than the paper's. For this sample the table gives hundreds of thousands of distinct CDR3 sequences, of which around 38% were detected only once. In total, the top ten clones hold 8% to 9% of the sample.

Stable Graves' hyperthyroidism was defined as no progression to ophthalmopathy during 18 months of follow-up. Hyperthyroidism patients were newly diagnosed, had a disease duration of under 2 months, and were aged 18 to 65 years. Any patient with an uncontrolled infection, another autoimmune disease, pregnancy or lactation was excluded. Diagnoses were based on clinical symptoms, serum thyroxine and TRAb, thyroid ultrasound and orbital computed tomography. PBMCs were separated from about 10 ml of fresh peripheral blood using Ficoll-Paque density gradient centrifugation. Total RNA was extracted with Trizol reagent, and quality was checked on an Agilent 2100 Bioanalyzer. V loses 4 bases at its end and J loses 4 bases; junction bases beyond the gene matches: 13. The CDR3 holds 16 amino acids from the cysteine to the phenylalanine. Left in the record is the CDR3 DNA by itself, 48 bases read in frame from the first base. From the germline V gene, CDR1 is SGHVS and CDR2 is FQNEAQ.

The sequence is built from TRBV7-8 and TRBJ2-7, and TRBD2 matches 7 of the central bases. This receptor was obtained from a young man with Graves' hyperthyroidism. Sequenced: blood. The CDR3 loop reads CASSSVAGAGLYEQYF. The DNA reads TGTGCCAGCAGCTCCGTTGCGGGAGCCGGCCTTTACGAGCAGTACTTC.